This TCR beta chain was sequenced in a study of blood T cell repertoires in COVID-19 (dated by TCRdb to the early 2020s). The study in broad terms: Collaborator samples came from the United States, Italy and Spain and covered acute and convalescent phases of COVID-19. A freely available public database, intended as a resource for researchers studying the immune response to SARS-CoV-2, is where the repertoires were released. Where available, HLA class I and class II types were obtained from metadata supplied by the sample provider rather than from assay-based typing. The samples were drawn from two sources: the first 160 participants of the ongoing ImmuneRACE study, and over 1,000 subjects contributed by 6 global collaborators. The prospective study material was composed of cDNA or gDNA derived from T cells, B-cell-depleted T cells, or PBMCs. Sample metadata almost always included a de-identified subject ID, COVID-19 status, age in years and sex. Deeply sampled blood TCRbeta repertoires from subjects exposed to, actively infected with, or recovered from COVID-19 were included in the dataset. Findings and caveats that apply to the study as a whole: The quantity of clinical and demographic metadata differed by source and by participant and was supplied without curation.

Concerning this clone itself: The antigen it recognizes is unknown. Per-base qualities were not stored, and no clone one base away is much larger.

TCRbeta CDR3 regions were amplified from genomic DNA by means of the immunoSEQ Assay, a bias-controlled multiplex PCR. In the source study's methods: The number of nucleated cells in each sample was estimated by amplification of reference gene primers within the assay. Sequence reads were collapsed and filtered to measure the absolute abundance of every unique TCRbeta CDR3 rearrangement. For each sample, productive Simpson clonality was calculated by taking the square root of Simpson's diversity index across productive rearrangements. Entries here come from immuneACCESS through TCRdb and include only in-frame sequences with V and J called. Some clones fail to appear in such tables; in the studies checked, an unresolved V gene covers under half of the shortfall, and the cause of the remainder is unknown. V and J calls and clone size follow that table, whereas D and trimming were derived from the DNA. This sample is represented by 250,000 or so clones; about 90% of them were singletons. The ten largest clones add up to around 6.5% of the sample.

Whole blood was collected in K2EDTA tubes by collaborating institutions according to the institutions' own protocols. For TCRbeta analysis, collaborators shipped samples in one of three forms: frozen whole blood, isolated PBMCs, or DNA extracted from either of those sample types. From cysteine to phenylalanine, the CDR3 is 14 amino acids long. The CDR3 DNA has 42 bases and is translated from base 1. The junction carries 17 bases between V and J, which are trimmed by 7 bases and 4 bases respectively. CDR1 is given as SGHTA and CDR2 as FQGNSA, both from the germline V gene. The sample comprised peripheral blood. Recombination linked TRBV7-2 to TRBJ2-7, with the D gene uncertain. The origin of this receptor is a man between 60 and 75 years old with acute or convalescent COVID-19. The sequenced DNA is TGTGCCAGCACGAAAAGGCTAGATGGTTACGAGCAGTACTTC. Its coded protein is CASTKRLDGYEQYF.